The next 6 T cell receptor beta chains were all read from a single sample in a study of CD8 T cells in ankylosing spondylitis. General study results and limits: One TCR beta motif, made up of several highly homologous variants, appeared characteristic of ankylosing spondylitis blood.

TCRdb reprocessed the 5' RACE reads via MiXCR and lists one record per CDR3 protein. Of fewer than 550,000 distinct CDR3 sequences listed, under 5.5% are singletons. The antigens these receptors bind are not known. Material for sequencing was blood, either unsorted or a sorted T cell fraction (not recorded which). The receptors were sampled from a male donor with ankylosing spondylitis.

A note on this clonotype: This may come from a read error, since a much larger clone is one base off. The chain is built from TRBV7-2 and TRBJ2-3, with unresolved D. The CDR3 is 15 amino acids. The V gene's germline CDR1 is SGHTA and CDR2 FQGNSA. CDR3: CATSLVGWVQDTQYF. The CDR3 DNA is TGTGCCACCAGCTTAGTAGGCTGGGTACAAGATACGCAGTATTTT. The full variable domain, with the rest looked up from reference TRBV7-2 and TRBJ2-3, is GAGVSQSPSNKVTEKGKDVELRCDPISGHTALYWYRQSLGQGLEFLIYFQGNSAPDKSGLPSDRFSAERTGGSVSTLTIQRTQQEDSAVYLCATSLVGWVQDTQYFGPGTRLTVL.

This clonotype was seen more than once but under ten times. V gene TRBV28 combines with J gene TRBJ2-6, with TRBD1 matching over 8 bases. Germline CDR1 MDHEN, CDR2 SYDVKM. This CDR3 is 18 amino acids long. V was clipped by 7 bases and J by 1 base; unmatched bases: 12. The CDR3 DNA follows: TGTGCCAGCATCGACAGGGGCCCCACGATATCTGGGGCCAACGTCCTGACTTTC. This translates into CASIDRGPTISGANVLTF.

This clonotype was picked up a small number of times. The chain carries TRBV20-1 and TRBJ2-5; 9 bases are shared with TRBD2. The junction had 13 bases not matched to a gene; V was cut back by 4 bases and J by 7 bases. The germline V gene encodes CDR1 DFQATT and CDR2 SNEGSKA (reference sequence). The CDR3 has 15 amino acids. This CDR3 is CSATPAGGGYRTQYF. CDR3 sequence (DNA): TGCAGTGCTACTCCCGCGGGGGGGGGTTATAGGACCCAGTACTTC.

This clonotype was seen ten or more times. V gene TRBV12-3 or TRBV12-4 combines with J gene TRBJ1-3, with 9 bases identical to TRBD1. J lost 1 base, V lost 6 bases, and 7 bases had no gene match. This CDR3 spans 16 amino acids. As DNA, the CDR3 is TGTGCCAGCAGAATCACAGGGGGCGCGTCTGGAAACACCATATATTTT. It translates to CASRITGGASGNTIYF.

This clonotype has at least ten counts. The genes are TRBV6-2 or TRBV6-3 and TRBJ1-5; D gene unclear. Germline-derived CDR1 and CDR2 are MNHEY and SVGEGT. V lost 7 bases to trimming and J lost 4 bases, with 11 bases between them. CDR3 size: 13 residues. Here the CDR3 reads CASTWTQNQPQHF. The CDR3 DNA reads as TGTGCCAGCACCTGGACCCAAAATCAGCCCCAGCATTTT.

This clonotype was seen at least ten times. The genes are TRBV4-3 and TRBJ1-2; D gene uncertain. The CDR3 is 17 amino acids. Trimming removed 0 bases at V and 0 bases at J, with 14 bases between. CDR1 is LGHNA and CDR2 is YSLEER in the germline V gene. CDR3 protein: CASSQDWRAVTNYGYTF. As DNA, the CDR3 is TGCGCCAGCAGCCAAGATTGGCGGGCCGTAACTAACTATGGCTACACCTTC.